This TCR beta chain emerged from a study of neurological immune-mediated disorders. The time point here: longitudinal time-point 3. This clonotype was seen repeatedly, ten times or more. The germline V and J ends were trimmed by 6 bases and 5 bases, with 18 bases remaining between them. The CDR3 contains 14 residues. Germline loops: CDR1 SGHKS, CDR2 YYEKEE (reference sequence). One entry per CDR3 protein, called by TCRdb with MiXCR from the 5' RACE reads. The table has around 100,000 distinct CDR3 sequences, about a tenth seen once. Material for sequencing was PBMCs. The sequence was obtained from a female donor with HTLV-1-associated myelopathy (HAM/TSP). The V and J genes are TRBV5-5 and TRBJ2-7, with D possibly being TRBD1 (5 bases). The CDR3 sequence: CASTRWGRDNEQYF. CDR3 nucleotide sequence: TGTGCCAGCACCCGGTGGGGCAGGGATAACGAGCAGTACTTC.